The next 5 T cell receptor beta chains were all read from a single sample in a study of blood T cells in healthy people across ages. Sample-barcoded 5' priming and a J-beta primer mix drove a second PCR of roughly 7 to 11 cycles. TCRdb redid the calling of the 5' RACE reads with MiXCR, one entry per CDR3 protein. This sample has about 1 million distinct CDR3 sequences, with under 55% found just once. Input material: blood. These receptors originate from a woman aged 55 to 70 in good health.

This clonotype was counted only a few times. This sequence joins TRBV3-1 and TRBJ2-5; 10 nucleotides align to TRBD2. Trimming cost V 4 bases and J 5 bases; bases outside gene matches: 10. The CDR3 consists of 16 residues. Per germline, CDR1 LGHDT and CDR2 YNNKEL (reference sequence). Here the CDR3 reads CASSLRSGRRRETQYF. CDR3 nucleotides: TGTGCCAGCAGCCTCCGTAGCGGGAGGAGAAGGGAGACCCAGTACTTC.

The chain is built from TRBV29-1 and TRBJ1-2; D remains unclear. Germline V gives CDR1 SQVTM, CDR2 ANQGSEA. V lost 4 bases, J lost 8 bases, and 14 bases lay in between. The CDR3 has 12 amino acids. This chain's CDR3 is CSVVDPTSGYTF. Here the CDR3 DNA reads TGCAGCGTTGTCGACCCTACGAGCGGCTACACCTTC.

This clonotype has just a few counts. This rearrangement joins TRBV29-1 to TRBJ1-1, with D hard to call. Germline V gene data show CDR1 as SQVTM and CDR2 as ANQGSEA. The CDR3 is made up of 10 amino acids. Trimming stripped 4 bases from V and 8 bases from J, with 8 bases between. Here the CDR3 reads CSVVYGEAFF. In DNA, the CDR3 is TGCAGCGTTGTATACGGAGAAGCTTTCTTT.

This clonotype has at least ten counts. The chain is built from TRBV2 and TRBJ2-2; D remains ambiguous. Germline V gene lookup returns CDR1 SNHLY and CDR2 FYNNEI. The CDR3 is 13 amino acids. Trimming shortened V by 5 bases and J by 7 bases, and 11 bases separated the two germline ends. CDR3 sequence: CASSTLVGGELFF. CDR3 bases: TGTGCCAGCAGTACCTTGGTGGGCGGGGAGCTGTTTTTT.

This chain uses TRBV9 with TRBJ2-4; D is possibly TRBD1 (6 bases). Judging by the DNA end, TRBJ2-7 fits better; the J call may be wrong. The CDR3 consists of 14 residues. CDR1 and CDR2 (germline): SGDLS, YYNGEE. CDR3: CASSRGNQGYEQYF. The CDR3 DNA reads as TGTGCCAGCAGCAGGGGGAATCAGGGTTACGAGCAGTACTTC.